Listed here are 22 T cell receptor beta chains from one sample, sequenced in a study of T cells in Graves' hyperthyroidism and ophthalmopathy. There were TCR beta CDR3 regions amplified from RNA transcripts. HTBI primers were the set used in a first-round RT-PCR of the TCR CDR3. From the multiplex PCR reads, TCRdb called clonotypes with MiXCR, one entry per CDR3 protein. The table has approximately 480,000 distinct CDR3 sequences, less than 25% seen once; the top ten hold 26%. The sequencing sample was made of blood. These receptors came from a man between 18 and 29 years old with Graves' hyperthyroidism.

This clonotype was picked up a small number of times. As the CDR3 is not closed by the conserved phenylalanine or tryptophan, this likely results from a read error. The rearrangement uses TRBV12-3 or TRBV12-4 and TRBJ1-1; D remains unclear. The length of the CDR3 is 12 residues. In DNA, the CDR3 is TGTGCCTGCAGACTGGGGAGGACTGAAGCTTTCGTT. The encoded protein is CACRLGRTEAFV.

This clonotype has a count of ten or more. This chain links TRBV27 with TRBJ1-1; 7 bases are shared with TRBD1. Looked up from germline, CDR1 is MNHEY and CDR2 is SMNVEV (reference sequence). V lost 7 bases, J lost 7 bases, and 9 bases stayed unmatched. This CDR3 spans 13 amino acids. The CDR3 bases are TGTGCCAGCACCCAGTCAGGGGGAGATGAAGCTTTCTTT. It encodes CASTQSGGDEAFF.

A few counts support this clonotype. The chain employs TRBV5-6 and TRBJ2-5; D could derive from TRBD1 or TRBD2 (6 bases each). CDR1 is SGHDT, CDR2 YYEEEE, per germline. The germline V and J ends were trimmed by 5 bases and 5 bases, with 16 bases remaining between them. The CDR3 is 14 residues long. The CDR3 region is CASSLEGGAETQYF. CDR3 DNA: TGTGCCAGCAGTCTGGAGGGGGGCGCTGAGACCCAGTACTTC.

This clonotype occurred many times. The chain links TRBV6-5 to TRBJ2-2; possibly TRBD1 for D (6 bases). Trimming pared 4 bases from V and 3 bases from J, leaving 12 bases between. Germline assignment: CDR1 MNHEY and CDR2 SVGAGI. The CDR3 is made up of 15 amino acids. CDR3 sequence reads: CASSFWTEDTGELFF. CDR3 DNA sequence: TGTGCCAGCAGTTTCTGGACAGAAGACACCGGGGAGCTGTTTTTT.

This clonotype has at least ten counts. DNA of the CDR3: TGTGCCAGCAGCCAAGGTTTGGGGATCTACGAGCAGTACTTC. This encodes CASSQGLGIYEQYF. The chain couples TRBV3-1 to TRBJ2-7, with D hard to call. Germline CDR1 and CDR2: LGHDT and YNNKEL (reference sequence). The length of the CDR3 is 14 residues. V shed 1 base and J shed 3 bases, with 10 bases lying between them.

This clonotype was counted many times. V is TRBV5-1 and J is TRBJ1-2; D remains ambiguous. V lost 0 bases, J lost 2 bases, and 8 bases lay in between. The CDR3 is 14 amino acids. CDR1 and CDR2 from the germline V gene are SGHRS and YFSETQ. The CDR3, as DNA: TGCGCCAGCAGCTTGGCCCCGGGAAACTATGGCTACACCTTC. This translates into CASSLAPGNYGYTF.

This clonotype was counted at least ten times. The chain carries TRBV2 and TRBJ1-5; 7 positions agree with TRBD1. There are 14 residues in the CDR3. The junction had 8 bases not matched to a gene; V was cut back by 6 bases and J by 6 bases. In germline, CDR1 is SNHLY, CDR2 FYNNEI. CDR3 sequence: CASRPETGFQPQHF. CDR3 DNA sequence: TGTGCCAGCAGGCCCGAGACAGGGTTTCAGCCCCAGCATTTT. The complete variable domain, with remaining parts taken from reference TRBV2 and TRBJ1-5, reads EPEVTQTPSHQVTQMGQEVILRCVPISNHLYFYWYRQILGQKVEFLVSFYNNEISEKSEIFDDQFSVERPDGSNFTLKIRSTKLEDSAMYFCASRPETGFQPQHFGDGTRLSIL.

The table lists this clonotype with many counts. The chain uses TRBV13 and TRBJ1-2; D uncertain. CDR1 is PRHDT and CDR2 is FYEKMQ in the germline V gene (reference sequence). The CDR3 runs to 14 residues. V was clipped by 5 bases and J by 4 bases, with 14 bases between them. The CDR3 loop reads CASSPRQTLYGYTF. The DNA of the CDR3 is TGTGCCAGCAGCCCAAGACAAACCCTCTATGGCTACACCTTC.

This clonotype came up a few times. This sequence joins TRBV13 and TRBJ2-7; 10 bases are a match to TRBD1. CDR1 PRHDT and CDR2 FYEKMQ come from the germline V gene (reference sequence). The CDR3 loop spans 15 amino acids. V lost 5 bases to trimming and J lost 6 bases; unmatched junction nucleotides: 10. The CDR3 coding sequence is TGTGCCAGCAGCCCGACCCGGGACAGGGGACGCGAGCAGTACTTC. Translated, it gives CASSPTRDRGREQYF.

This clonotype was counted only a few times. The rearrangement uses TRBV2 and TRBJ2-1; 15 bases agree with TRBD2. CDR3 length: 20 residues. J was trimmed by 4 bases and V by 0 bases; bases with no gene match: 10. Germline V CDR1 and CDR2: SNHLY, FYNNEI. The CDR3 DNA is TGTGCCAGCAGTGAAGCGCTCGGACTAGCGGGGGGGCCCTTGTACAATGAGCAGTTCTTC. Translated, it gives CASSEALGLAGGPLYNEQFF.

This chain links TRBV7-9 with TRBJ1-1; D not resolved. The CDR3 consists of 15 residues. The germline V gene encodes CDR1 SEHNR and CDR2 FQNEAQ (reference sequence). V shed 5 bases and J shed 0 bases, with 13 bases lying between them. The CDR3 loop reads CASSPSRGLNTEAFF. DNA of the CDR3: TGTGCCAGCAGCCCGAGCCGTGGGCTGAACACTGAAGCTTTCTTT.

V usage is TRBV10-3 and J usage is TRBJ1-2, with 7 nucleotides matching TRBD1. CDR1 and CDR2 from the germline V gene are ENHRY and SYGVKD. The junction had 14 bases not matched to a gene; V was cut back by 0 bases and J by 7 bases. This CDR3 is 17 amino acids long. CDR3 sequence reads: CAISESTRRDSPSGYTF. DNA for the CDR3: TGTGCCATCAGTGAGTCGACTCGGAGGGACAGTCCGTCTGGCTACACCTTC.

J is TRBJ2-5 and V is TRBV28; TRBD1 matches at 11 bases. The germline CDR1 and CDR2 sequences are MDHEN and SYDVKM. The CDR3 consists of 13 residues. V was pared by 5 bases and J by 10 bases, with 6 bases of the junction left unmatched. The CDR3 spells CASSPPGQGVQYF. As DNA, the CDR3 is TGTGCCAGCAGTCCACCGGGACAGGGGGTCCAGTACTTC.

This clonotype has a count of ten or more. This chain connects TRBV25-1 to TRBJ2-5; TRBD1 matches at 10 bases. Germline V gene sequence: CDR1 MGHDK, CDR2 SYGVNS. Trimming removed 11 bases from V and 4 bases from J; junction bases left unmatched: 4. CDR3 length equals 12 residues. CDR3 DNA sequence: TGTGCCGCCCGGGACAGGGGAGAGACCCAGTACTTC. Translation: CAARDRGETQYF.

There are a few counts of this clonotype. The chain combines TRBV2 with TRBJ2-3, with a tentative D call TRBD2 (6 bases). The CDR3 is made up of 13 amino acids. Trimming removed 9 bases from V and 3 bases from J, with 13 bases in between. CDR1 is SNHLY and CDR2 is FYNNEI in the germline V gene. CDR3 sequence (DNA): TGTGCCAGGTCGATGGGGGGAACAGATACGCAGTATTTT. It encodes CARSMGGTDTQYF.

The gene calls are TRBV24-1 and TRBJ1-2, with D unclear. The CDR3 length is 14 residues. Germline CDR1 reads KGHDR; CDR2 reads SFDVKD. V was cut by 1 base and J by 4 bases, with 9 bases left in between. CDR3 sequence: CATSDLNRIYGYTF. In nucleotides, the CDR3 is TGTGCCACCAGTGATTTAAACAGAATCTATGGCTACACCTTC.

This clonotype was found many times. V gene TRBV4-1 combines with J gene TRBJ2-5, with D tentatively TRBD2 (5 bases). Trimming removed 4 bases from V and 3 bases from J, with 18 bases in between. Germline CDR1 and CDR2: MGHRA and YSYEKL. The CDR3 runs to 16 residues. CDR3 sequence: CASSLLYPGEKETQYF. CDR3 sequence (DNA): TGCGCCAGCAGCCTTCTCTACCCCGGGGAGAAAGAGACCCAGTACTTC.

This clonotype was seen ten or more times. The chain has TRBV20-1 and TRBJ2-5, with a possible D match to TRBD2 (5 bases). Trimming removed 5 bases from V and 2 bases from J, with 18 bases in between. CDR1 is DFQATT, CDR2 SNEGSKA, per germline (reference sequence). The CDR3 spans 15 residues. CDR3 sequence reads: CSAQDPRGAQETQYF. DNA of the CDR3: TGCAGTGCTCAAGACCCCCGGGGTGCACAAGAGACCCAGTACTTC.

The chain uses TRBV12-3 or TRBV12-4 and TRBJ1-2, with a possible D match to TRBD1 (5 bases). V lost 7 bases and J lost 3, with 12 bases in between. This CDR3 contains 13 residues. The CDR3, as DNA: TGTGCCAGCAATGCAGGGACCCACTATGGCTACACCTTC. This sequence encodes CASNAGTHYGYTF.

The table lists this clonotype with many counts. The junction shows a germline mismatch at one end, possibly a read error. J is TRBJ2-4 and V is TRBV9; D is possibly TRBD1 (6 bases). CDR1 and CDR2 (germline): SGDLS, YYNGEE. The CDR3 is 14 amino acids. CDR3 in DNA: TGTGCCAGCAGCGTAGGTTCATCAGGGGACATTAAGTACTTC. The encoded protein is CASSVGSSGDIKYF.

The V gene is TRBV7-9, the J gene TRBJ2-7, with 7 positions matching TRBD2. V shed 5 bases and J 4 bases; nucleotides not matched to a gene: 11. Germline loops: CDR1 SEHNR, CDR2 FQNEAQ (reference sequence). This CDR3 contains 15 residues. This chain's CDR3 is CASSGIGGLNYEQYF. CDR3 sequence (DNA): TGTGCCAGCAGCGGAATCGGGGGGTTGAATTACGAGCAGTACTTC. The full variable domain, in which reference TRBV7-9 and TRBJ2-7 provide the parts outside the CDR3, is DTGVSQNPRHKITKRGQNVTFRCDPISEHNRLYWYRQTLGQGPEFLTYFQNEAQLEKSRLLSDRFSAERPKGSFSTLEIQRTEQGDSAMYLCASSGIGGLNYEQYFGPGTRLTVT.

The table lists this clonotype with many counts. The chain joins TRBV12-3 or TRBV12-4 to TRBJ1-5; TRBD1 matches 9 bases. The CDR3 has 17 amino acids. With 3 bases clipped from V and 4 bases from J, the junction kept 10 bases outside the gene matches. CDR3 nucleotide sequence: TGTGCCAGCAGTTTGGGGGACAGGGTCCGTTCTAATCAGCCCCAGCATTTT. This translates into CASSLGDRVRSNQPQHF.